This note documents a single T cell receptor (beta chain) sequence. The sample belongs to a study of monozygotic twins with cystic fibrosis. Germline V gives CDR1 SGHRS, CDR2 YFSETQ. V was cut by 1 base and J by 2 bases, with 9 bases left in between. The CDR3 totals 14 residues. Assay used: immunoSEQ multiplex PCR; TCRdb lists only in-frame clones, some missing. Of approximately 11,000 clones listed, approximately 96% were seen once; the top ten hold over 0.8%. The V gene is TRBV5-1, the J gene TRBJ2-5; D perhaps matches TRBD2 (6 bases). What was sequenced was blood. The clonotype was recovered from a boy between 10 and 17 years old with cystic fibrosis. The CDR3 bases are TGCGCCAGCAGCTTGACGGAGGGGCAAGAGACCCAGTACTTC. Translation gives CASSLTEGQETQYF. The whole variable domain, filled in from reference TRBV5-1 and TRBJ2-5, reads KAGVTQTPRYLIKTRGQQVTLSCSPISGHRSVSWYQQTPGQGLQFLFEYFSETQRNKGNFPGRFSGRQFSNSRSEMNVSTLELGDSALYLCASSLTEGQETQYFGPGTRLLVL.